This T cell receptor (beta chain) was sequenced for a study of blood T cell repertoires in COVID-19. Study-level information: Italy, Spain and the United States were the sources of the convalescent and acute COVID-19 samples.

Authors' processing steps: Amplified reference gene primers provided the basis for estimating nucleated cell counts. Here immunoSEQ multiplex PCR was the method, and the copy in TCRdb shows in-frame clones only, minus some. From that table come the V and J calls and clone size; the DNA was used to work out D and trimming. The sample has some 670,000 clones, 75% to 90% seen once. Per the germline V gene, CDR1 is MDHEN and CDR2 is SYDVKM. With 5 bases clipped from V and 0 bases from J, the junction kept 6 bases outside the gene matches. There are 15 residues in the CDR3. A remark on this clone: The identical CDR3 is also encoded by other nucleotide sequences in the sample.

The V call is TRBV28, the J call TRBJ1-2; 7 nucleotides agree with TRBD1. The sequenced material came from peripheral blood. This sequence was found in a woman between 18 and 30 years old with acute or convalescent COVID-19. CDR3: CASSLRTGTNYGYTF. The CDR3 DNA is TGTGCCAGCAGTCTCCGGACAGGAACTAACTATGGCTACACCTTC.